This section outlines one T cell receptor (beta chain) sequence together with its context. Its antigen is unknown. Cells that were CD45RO-CCR7+CD27+CD95- constituted naive CD8+ T cells. The authors prepared UMI-labeled TRB cDNA libraries by 5' RACE. Reprocessing the 5' RACE reads, TCRdb reports a single entry for every CDR3 protein and omits DNA. This table lists 8,000 to 10,000 distinct CDR3 sequences. This sample was included in a study of CXCR3-negative and CXCR3-positive naive CD8 T cells. Overall study results and limits: The authors found comparable surface CD5 between naive subsets and inferred TCR strength from TRB CDR3 properties. Much lower diversity was found in memory CD8+ cells, while both naive subsets had comparably high diversity.

In germline, CDR1 is SQVTM, CDR2 ANQGSEA. The CDR3 extends over 14 amino acids. This TCR was sampled from a human donor in good health. Some clones in this sample may be carry-over from other donors' samples. The genes are TRBV29-1 and TRBJ2-3; TCRdb selects TRBD1, and the lack of DNA leaves this call unchecked. The specimen sequenced was naive CXCR3- CD8+ T cells from blood. Subset defined: CD45RO-CCR7+CD27+CD95- naive CD8+ T cells lacking CXCR3 (TNR3-). The CDR3 spells CSLWTGGLTDTQYF.